The 5 T cell receptor beta chains below all came from one sample that was sequenced in a study of T cell responses to AZD1222 COVID-19 vaccine. Using immunoSEQ multiplex PCR, the repertoire was profiled, and TCRdb retains in-frame clones only, with some absent. In the table there are about 130,000 clones, approximately 90% of which are singletons. The sample consisted of peripheral blood, taken on day 0 of AZD1222 vaccination. Receptors were obtained from an adult in good health.

This clone has just one count. J is TRBJ2-1 and V is TRBV24-1; 10 positions match TRBD2. Germline trimming cut 7 bases from V and 9 bases from J; bases unmatched to any gene: 5. The CDR3 contains 13 residues. Per the germline V gene, CDR1 is KGHDR and CDR2 is SFDVKD. CDR3 protein: CATSLAGVGEQFF. The CDR3 DNA is TGTGCCACCAGCCTAGCGGGGGTGGGTGAGCAGTTCTTC.

The rearrangement links TRBV7-6 to TRBJ1-4, with D hard to call. The CDR3 contains 17 residues. Germline CDR1 and CDR2: SGHVS and FNYEAQ. The V gene lost 1 base and the J gene lost 1 base, with 13 bases spanning the gap. The CDR3 loop reads CASSLVRPPLTNEKLFF. CDR3 nucleotides: TGTGCCAGCAGCTTAGTACGGCCACCGCTAACTAATGAAAAACTGTTTTTT.

The V and J genes are TRBV9 and TRBJ2-7; tentatively, D is TRBD1 (6 bases). Trimming left V 6 bases short and J 4 bases short, with 23 bases between. CDR3 length: 16 amino acids. Germline CDR1 and CDR2: SGDLS and YYNGEE. CDR3 amino acids: CASTPEGDPSCYEQYF. The CDR3 region has the DNA TGTGCCAGCACCCCTGAGGGGGACCCTTCATGTTACGAGCAGTACTTC.

This sequence joins TRBV4-3 and TRBJ2-7, with a weak D call TRBD2 (6 bases). From germline, CDR1 is LGHNA and CDR2 YSLEER. The V and J ends lost 0 bases and 0 bases respectively, with 12 bases between them. The CDR3 loop spans 16 amino acids. The CDR3 protein is CASSQDQGGSSYEQYF. For the CDR3, the DNA is TGCGCCAGCAGCCAAGATCAGGGAGGTTCCTCCTACGAGCAGTACTTC.

This chain uses TRBV5-1 with TRBJ1-1; tentatively, D is TRBD1 (5 bases). This CDR3 has 14 amino acids. The V end was cut by 3 bases, the J end by 1 base, with 10 bases between. The germline V gene has CDR1 SGHRS and CDR2 YFSETQ. In DNA, the CDR3 is TGCGCCAGCAGCTCAGGGTTAGGGAACACTGAAGCTTTCTTT. This sequence encodes CASSSGLGNTEAFF.